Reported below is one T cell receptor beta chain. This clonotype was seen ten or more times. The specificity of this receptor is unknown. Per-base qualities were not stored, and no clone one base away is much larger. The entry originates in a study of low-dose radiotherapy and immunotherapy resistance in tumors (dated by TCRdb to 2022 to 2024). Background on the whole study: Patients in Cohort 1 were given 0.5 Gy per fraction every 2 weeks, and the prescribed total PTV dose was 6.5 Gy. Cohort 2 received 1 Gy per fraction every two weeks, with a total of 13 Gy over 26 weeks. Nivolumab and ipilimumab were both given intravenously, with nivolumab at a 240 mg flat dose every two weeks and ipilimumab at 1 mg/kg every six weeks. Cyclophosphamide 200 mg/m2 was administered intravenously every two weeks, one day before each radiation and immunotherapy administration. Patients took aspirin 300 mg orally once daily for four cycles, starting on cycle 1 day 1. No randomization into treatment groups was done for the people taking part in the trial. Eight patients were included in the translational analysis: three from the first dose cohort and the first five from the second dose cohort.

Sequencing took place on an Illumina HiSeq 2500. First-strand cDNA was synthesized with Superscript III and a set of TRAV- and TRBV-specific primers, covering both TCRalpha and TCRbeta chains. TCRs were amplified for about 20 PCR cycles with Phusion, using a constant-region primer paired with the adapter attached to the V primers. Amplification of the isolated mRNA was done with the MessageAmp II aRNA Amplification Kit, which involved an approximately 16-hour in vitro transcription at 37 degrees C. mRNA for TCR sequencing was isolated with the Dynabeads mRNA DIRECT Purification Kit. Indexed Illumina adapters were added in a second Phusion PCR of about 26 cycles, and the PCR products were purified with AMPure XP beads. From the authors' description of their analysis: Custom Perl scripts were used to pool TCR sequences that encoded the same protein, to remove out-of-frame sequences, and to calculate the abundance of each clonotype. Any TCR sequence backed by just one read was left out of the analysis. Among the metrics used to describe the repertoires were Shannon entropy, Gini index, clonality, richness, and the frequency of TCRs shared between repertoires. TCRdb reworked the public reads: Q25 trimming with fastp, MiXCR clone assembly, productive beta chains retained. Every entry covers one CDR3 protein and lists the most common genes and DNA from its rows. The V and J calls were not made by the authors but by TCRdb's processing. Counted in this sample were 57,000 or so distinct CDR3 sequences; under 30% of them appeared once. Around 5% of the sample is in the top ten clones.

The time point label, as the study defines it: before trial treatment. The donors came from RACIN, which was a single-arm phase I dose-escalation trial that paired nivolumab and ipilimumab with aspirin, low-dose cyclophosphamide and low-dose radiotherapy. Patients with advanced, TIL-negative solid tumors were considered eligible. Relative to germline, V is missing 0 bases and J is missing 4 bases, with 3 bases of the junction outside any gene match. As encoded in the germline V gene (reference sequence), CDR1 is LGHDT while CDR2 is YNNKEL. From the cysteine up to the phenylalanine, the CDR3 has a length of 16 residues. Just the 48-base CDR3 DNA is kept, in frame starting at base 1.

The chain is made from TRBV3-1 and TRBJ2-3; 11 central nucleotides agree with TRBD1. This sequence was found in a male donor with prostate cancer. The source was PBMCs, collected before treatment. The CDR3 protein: CASSQDWGQGADTQYF. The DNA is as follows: TGTGCCAGCAGCCAAGATTGGGGACAGGGGGCAGATACGCAGTATTTT.